The present TCR beta chain was sequenced within a study of blood T cell repertoires in COVID-19. Study-wide context: Samples came from the United States, Italy and Spain, spanning acute and convalescent COVID-19.

V shed 6 bases, J shed 0 bases, and the junction held 3 bases outside the gene matches. The V gene's germline CDR1 is LNHDA and CDR2 SQIVND (reference sequence). The CDR3 consists of 14 residues. TCRdb's table, derived via immunoSEQ multiplex PCR, lists solely in-frame clones and lacks some. The profile shows about 64,000 clones, roughly 91% of them singletons. What was sequenced was peripheral blood. The V gene is TRBV19, the J gene TRBJ1-2; 8 bases agree with TRBD1. The sequence was obtained from a human donor in a cohort sampled during active COVID-19. CDR3 nucleotide sequence: TGTGCCAGTAGGGAGACAGGGGCTAACTATGGCTACACCTTC. Translating gives CASRETGANYGYTF.